The source of this T cell receptor (beta chain) is a study of identical twins. Findings and caveats of the study: Out-of-frame alpha sequences common to twins exhibited an excess of low generation probability. Researchers reported weaker excess twin sharing in beta out-of-frame sequences.

A template switching step contributed a universal primer site, while unique molecular identifiers were present in the cDNA. TCRdb re-derived calls from the 5' RACE reads in MiXCR, one entry per CDR3 protein. Of 1.5 million or so distinct CDR3 sequences listed, about 32% are singletons. The sample holds many counts of this clonotype. Its specificity is unknown. J gave up 3 bases and V 8 bases, and 4 bases lay outside the gene matches. This CDR3 is 13 amino acids long. The chain carries TRBV12-3 or TRBV12-4 and TRBJ2-7; TRBD1 matches 10 bases. The clonotype comes from a newborn girl in good health. The source material was cord blood. CDR3 sequence reads: CASGRTGGYEQYF. The CDR3, as DNA: TGTGCCAGCGGCAGGACAGGGGGCTACGAGCAGTACTTC.